The subject of this entry is one T cell receptor beta chain. Its antigen remains unidentified. Through a sample-barcoded 5' primer and a J-beta primer mix, a second PCR was run for roughly 6 to 12 cycles. A template-switch adaptor containing 12 random nucleotides labeled each cDNA molecule. TCRdb reanalysed the 5' RACE reads using MiXCR and keeps one entry per CDR3 protein. The data hold 550,000 to 600,000 distinct CDR3 sequences, with about 26% observed a single time. Samples had at least 6.5 million PBMCs isolated from them. The data were taken from a study of blood T cells in healthy people across ages. This CDR3 has 14 residues. Germline V gene sequence: CDR1 SGHNT, CDR2 YYREEE (reference sequence). After removal of 2 bases from V and 5 bases from J, the junction contained 4 bases not matched to a gene. Study-wide results and caveats: Naive T cell percentage strongly correlated with TCR beta diversity. Older age coincided with a roughly linear decline in TCR beta diversity per million T cells.

This TCR derives from a woman between 70 and 85 years old in good health. Sequencing input: blood. This chain links TRBV5-4 with TRBJ2-5, with 9 bases matching TRBD2. The CDR3 reads CASSFGLATETQYF. As DNA, the CDR3 is TGTGCCAGCAGCTTTGGACTAGCGACCGAGACCCAGTACTTC.